A selection of T cell receptor beta chains follows, all from one sample in a study of blood T cell repertoires in COVID-19. Here immunoSEQ multiplex PCR was the method, and the copy in TCRdb shows in-frame clones only, minus some. The sample includes roughly 90,000 clones, around four fifths of them seen just once. Sequenced: peripheral blood. Receptors were obtained from a human donor in a cohort sampled during active COVID-19. CDR3s include the opening cysteine and the closing phenylalanine or tryptophan. A D gene is named only where the DNA matches it firmly. A clone size is listed for some rows: how often the clone was seen (once, few, many), or a class if it is expanded.

TGTGCCACCAGCAGAGATCCCCAGCGGGAGGTAAGGTTCTTC	CATSRDPQREVRFF	TRBD2	.	TRBV15	TRBJ2-1
TGTGCCAGCAAGGGTGTGGCAGGGTGGTACGAGCAGTACTTC	CASKGVAGWYEQYF	.	.	TRBV21-1	TRBJ2-7
TGTGCCAGCAGCCAAGAAAGACTTGGCTACACCTTC	CASSQERLGYTF	.	.	TRBV3-1/TRBV3-2	TRBJ1-2
TGTGCCACCAGCAGAGATATCGGGAGGGCCAGCGAAGCTTTCTTT	CATSRDIGRASEAFF	.	.	TRBV15	TRBJ1-1
TGTGCCACCAGCAGAGATCGGACAGCGAATCAGCCCCAGCATTTT	CATSRDRTANQPQHF	.	.	TRBV15	TRBJ1-5
TGTGCCAGTAGTAGCCGTGGAGGGAGCTCCTACAATGAGCAGTTCTTC	CASSSRGGSSYNEQFF	.	.	TRBV19	TRBJ2-1
TGTGCCAGCAGTAGTACTAGCGGCAAAAGTGAGCAGTTCTTC	CASSSTSGKSEQFF	TRBD2	.	TRBV3-1/TRBV3-2	TRBJ2-1
TGTGCCAGTAGTACCCTAGCGGGGGGTGCCTTCTACGAGCAGTACTTC	CASSTLAGGAFYEQYF	TRBD2	.	TRBV19	TRBJ2-7
TGTGCCAGCAGCTTCTCGGGACTACCGGTTGAGACCCAGTACTTC	CASSFSGLPVETQYF	TRBD2	.	TRBV7-9	TRBJ2-5
TGTGCCAGCTCAAACAGGGGAGGAGATACGCAGTATTTT	CASSNRGGDTQYF	.	.	TRBV18	TRBJ2-3
TGTGCCAGCAGCCCATGGGGAGAAGTTCACTATGGCTACACCTTC	CASSPWGEVHYGYTF	.	.	TRBV11-2	TRBJ1-2
TGTGCCAGCAGCGTAGATGGCGGTCGGGAGGGAAAACTGTTTTTT	CASSVDGGREGKLFF	.	.	TRBV9	TRBJ1-4
TGCGCCAGCAGCTTGGGTCGGACAGCGCAGTTCTTC	CASSLGRTAQFF	.	.	TRBV5-1	TRBJ2-1
TGTGCCAGCAGACCCACCAGCGGGGGCTCCTACAATGAGCAGTTCTTC	CASRPTSGGSYNEQFF	TRBD2	once	TRBV2	TRBJ2-1
TGTGCCAGCTCACCCTTTGAGTGGACTGAAGCTTTCTTT	CASSPFEWTEAFF	.	.	TRBV18	TRBJ1-1
TGCGCCAGCAGCCAAACAGGGGGGAATCAGCCCCAGCATTTT	CASSQTGGNQPQHF	TRBD1	few	TRBV4-1	TRBJ1-5
TGTGCCAGCGCCGGGACAGATTCCTACGAGCAGTACTTC	CASAGTDSYEQYF	TRBD1	.	TRBV6-6	TRBJ2-7
TGTGCCATCAGTGGGTCGACTAGCGGCTACGAGCAGTACTTC	CAISGSTSGYEQYF	TRBD2	few	TRBV10-3	TRBJ2-7
TGTGCCAGCAGTCCGACAGGGATTGGGACAAATACGCAGTATTTT	CASSPTGIGTNTQYF	TRBD1	.	TRBV28	TRBJ2-3
TGTGCCAGCAGCCCGGGGCAGGGAGGGAATCAGCCCCAGCATTTT	CASSPGQGGNQPQHF	.	.	TRBV7-9	TRBJ1-5
TGTGCCAGCGGGAGTGGGACAGAGAACACTGAAGCTTTCTTT	CASGSGTENTEAFF	TRBD1	.	TRBV27	TRBJ1-1
TGTGCCAGCAGCCAGGGACAGTCGAATCAGCCCCAGCATTTT	CASSQGQSNQPQHF	TRBD1	.	TRBV3-1/TRBV3-2	TRBJ1-5
TGTGCCAGCAGCCAGGCCGGAGGAGGGACCCGGGACGAGCAGTACTTC	CASSQAGGGTRDEQYF	.	.	TRBV4-2	TRBJ2-7
TGTGCCAGCTCCTCAGGACAGGGGGCGTTGGAGCAGTACTTC	CASSSGQGALEQYF	TRBD1	.	TRBV18	TRBJ2-7
TGTGCCAGCAGTTACAGCAACACTGAAGCTTTCTTT	CASSYSNTEAFF	.	.	TRBV28	TRBJ1-1
TGCGCCAGCAGCTTACAGGGTGATAGCAATCAGCCCCAGCATTTT	CASSLQGDSNQPQHF	.	.	TRBV5-1	TRBJ1-5
TGTGCCACCAGTGAAACTAGCGTCTCCTACAATGAGCAGTTCTTC	CATSETSVSYNEQFF	TRBD2	.	TRBV24-1	TRBJ2-1
TGTGCCAGCAGTTCCCGGGACAGATTTGCAGATACGCAGTATTTT	CASSSRDRFADTQYF	TRBD1	.	TRBV6-5	TRBJ2-3
TGTGCCAGCAGTGAGACAACTCAAGAGACCCAGTACTTC	CASSETTQETQYF	.	.	TRBV28	TRBJ2-5
TGTGCCAGCAGCTTCGGTGCCAACACTGAAGCTTTCTTT	CASSFGANTEAFF	.	once	TRBV7-9	TRBJ1-1
TGTGCCAGCAGCCCCGGGACAGCCACGAACACTGAAGCTTTCTTT	CASSPGTATNTEAFF	TRBD1	.	TRBV11-2	TRBJ1-1
TGTGCCAGCAGTGAATACAAAAGCAATCAGCCCCAGCATTTT	CASSEYKSNQPQHF	.	.	TRBV25-1	TRBJ1-5
TGTGCCAGTAGTACCCCCAGAAGGGGGCCACCTGAAGCTTTCTTT	CASSTPRRGPPEAFF	TRBD1	.	TRBV19	TRBJ1-1
TGTGCCAGCAGCTCCCTAAGAAGCGGCCCCGGGGAGCTGTTTTTT	CASSSLRSGPGELFF	.	.	TRBV13	TRBJ2-2
TGTGCCAGCAGCGTAGGCGGGGGCGGAACTGAAGCTTTCTTT	CASSVGGGGTEAFF	.	.	TRBV9	TRBJ1-1